These T cell receptor beta chains were read from a single sample in a study of naive and memory T cell subsets. TCRdb processed the UMI-ligation and nested PCR reads anew with MiXCR; each CDR3 protein has one entry. Among 130,000 or so distinct CDR3 sequences listed, around 35% were seen once. The material sequenced was central memory CD4+ T cells from blood. All receptors come from a human donor in good health. Each CDR3 is given with its conserved first and last residue. Fields, in order: D gene, J gene, V gene, clone size, CDR3 DNA, CDR3 protein. A D gene is named only where the DNA matches it firmly. Clone size is stated in some rows and not others, as once, few, many or a class when expanded.

D gene: NA; J gene: TRBJ1-1; V gene: TRBV6-5; clone size: few; CDR3 DNA: TGTGCCAGCAGTTACCTAGGACAGCCTGAAGCTTTCTTT; CDR3 protein: CASSYLGQPEAFF
D gene: NA; J gene: TRBJ2-1; V gene: TRBV29-1; clone size: NA; CDR3 DNA: TGCAGCGTTGTGGCGATGAACAATGAGCAGTTCTTC; CDR3 protein: CSVVAMNNEQFF
D gene: NA; J gene: TRBJ1-6; V gene: TRBV7-6; clone size: many; CDR3 DNA: TGTGCCAGCAGCTTGGCGAGGGGCAGCTCACCCCTCCACTTT; CDR3 protein: CASSLARGSSPLHF
D gene: NA; J gene: TRBJ2-1; V gene: TRBV5-4; clone size: NA; CDR3 DNA: TGTGCCAGCAGCCGTGACAGATTGTTTGGCCCACCGGGGGTCTTC; CDR3 protein: CASSRDRLFGPPGVF
D gene: NA; J gene: TRBJ1-5; V gene: TRBV2; clone size: NA; CDR3 DNA: TGTGCCAGCAGTGTTGGCAGGGCCCTGGAGCCCCAGCATTTT; CDR3 protein: CASSVGRALEPQHF
D gene: NA; J gene: TRBJ2-7; V gene: TRBV20-1; clone size: many; CDR3 DNA: TGCAGTGCTAGAGGACAAGTCGCCTACGAGCAGTACTTC; CDR3 protein: CSARGQVAYEQYF
D gene: TRBD1; J gene: TRBJ2-2; V gene: TRBV5-1; clone size: NA; CDR3 DNA: TGCGCCAGCAGCTTTGTAGACAGGGCAACCGGGGAGCTGTTTTTT; CDR3 protein: CASSFVDRATGELFF
D gene: NA; J gene: TRBJ2-5; V gene: TRBV7-8; clone size: many; CDR3 DNA: TGTGCCAGTAAGACCCGAGGGGAACGGGCCCAGTACTTC; CDR3 protein: CASKTRGERAQYF
D gene: NA; J gene: TRBJ1-1; V gene: TRBV15; clone size: few; CDR3 DNA: TGTGCCACCAGCAGGGCCGGGGGGTCGCTCACTGAAGCTTTCTTT; CDR3 protein: CATSRAGGSLTEAFF
D gene: NA; J gene: TRBJ2-7; V gene: TRBV20-1; clone size: few; CDR3 DNA: TGCAGTGCTAGAGCGGACAGCTACTACGAGCAGTACTTC; CDR3 protein: CSARADSYYEQYF
D gene: TRBD1; J gene: TRBJ2-7; V gene: TRBV7-9; clone size: NA; CDR3 DNA: TGTGCCAGCAGCGCCGGGACAGGGGCCGAGCAGTACTTC; CDR3 protein: CASSAGTGAEQYF
D gene: NA; J gene: TRBJ1-5; V gene: TRBV28; clone size: NA; CDR3 DNA: TGTGCCAGCAAGGGCAGATCCAATCAGCCCCAGCATTTT; CDR3 protein: CASKGRSNQPQHF
D gene: NA; J gene: TRBJ2-4; V gene: TRBV14; clone size: few; CDR3 DNA: TGTGCCAGCAGCCAAGTCGGCAGGGTGAAGCCAAAAGTTGTTCAGTACTTC; CDR3 protein: CASSQVGRVKPKVVQYF
D gene: NA; J gene: TRBJ2-7; V gene: TRBV20-1; clone size: NA; CDR3 DNA: TGCAGTGCTACGGACCGAACCCACGAGCAGTACTTC; CDR3 protein: CSATDRTHEQYF
D gene: NA; J gene: TRBJ2-2; V gene: TRBV7-6; clone size: few; CDR3 DNA: TGTGCCAGCAGAACAACAGGGAACACCGGGGAGCTGTTTTTT; CDR3 protein: CASRTTGNTGELFF
D gene: NA; J gene: TRBJ2-1; V gene: TRBV7-9; clone size: few; CDR3 DNA: TGTGCCAGCAGCTTAATGGGACCCGTATCCGTCAATGAGCAGTTCTTC; CDR3 protein: CASSLMGPVSVNEQFF
D gene: TRBD1; J gene: TRBJ2-4; V gene: TRBV7-2; clone size: NA; CDR3 DNA: TGTGCCAGCAGCTTAGTTGGGACAGGGGGACACATTCAGTACTTC; CDR3 protein: CASSLVGTGGHIQYF
D gene: TRBD2; J gene: TRBJ2-5; V gene: TRBV6-6; clone size: few; CDR3 DNA: TGTGCTTGCGGGACTAGCGGGAGGAGGGAAGAGACCCAGTACTTC; CDR3 protein: CACGTSGRREETQYF
D gene: NA; J gene: TRBJ2-1; V gene: TRBV10-3; clone size: NA; CDR3 DNA: TGTGCCATCAGTGAGTCGAGTACAGTGACCAACAATGAGCAGTTCTTC; CDR3 protein: CAISESSTVTNNEQFF
D gene: NA; J gene: TRBJ1-2; V gene: TRBV20-1; clone size: NA; CDR3 DNA: TGCAGTGCTATGAAGACAGGAGCTAACTATGGCTACACCTTC; CDR3 protein: CSAMKTGANYGYTF
D gene: NA; J gene: TRBJ2-7; V gene: TRBV6-5; clone size: NA; CDR3 DNA: TGTGCCAGCAGTTACTCGTTTGCGGACAACTCCTACGAGCAGTACTTC; CDR3 protein: CASSYSFADNSYEQYF
D gene: TRBD1; J gene: TRBJ2-7; V gene: TRBV7-8; clone size: few; CDR3 DNA: TGTGCCAGCAGCTATCCGGGACAGGGTCCTTTAATTCGCTACGAGCAGTACTTC; CDR3 protein: CASSYPGQGPLIRYEQYF
D gene: NA; J gene: TRBJ1-1; V gene: TRBV6-6; clone size: few; CDR3 DNA: TGTGCCAGCACGAGGTCCAGTAACACTGAAGCTTTCTTT; CDR3 protein: CASTRSSNTEAFF
D gene: NA; J gene: TRBJ2-1; V gene: TRBV6-6; clone size: few; CDR3 DNA: TGTGCCAGCAGCTCCTCCCCCTTTGATGAGCAGTTCTTC; CDR3 protein: CASSSSPFDEQFF
D gene: TRBD1; J gene: TRBJ2-1; V gene: TRBV12-3/TRBV12-4; clone size: few; CDR3 DNA: TGTGCCAGCAGGACAGGGGGCAGGTACAATGAGCAGTTCTTC; CDR3 protein: CASRTGGRYNEQFF
D gene: TRBD1; J gene: TRBJ1-1; V gene: TRBV18; clone size: NA; CDR3 DNA: TGTGCCAGCTCAATGACAGGGTTCGACACTGAAGCTTTCTTT; CDR3 protein: CASSMTGFDTEAFF
D gene: NA; J gene: TRBJ2-2; V gene: TRBV6-6; clone size: NA; CDR3 DNA: TGTGCCAGCAGTCAACCGGCCGGGGAGCTGTTTTTT; CDR3 protein: CASSQPAGELFF
D gene: NA; J gene: TRBJ2-7; V gene: TRBV7-9; clone size: NA; CDR3 DNA: TGTGCCAGCAGCTTAGTAGGCGACGAGCAGTACTTC; CDR3 protein: CASSLVGDEQYF
D gene: NA; J gene: TRBJ2-3; V gene: TRBV20-1; clone size: NA; CDR3 DNA: TGCAGTGCTCTCGCTCTATCGGGGGTCATCGGAGATACGCAGTATTTT; CDR3 protein: CSALALSGVIGDTQYF
D gene: NA; J gene: TRBJ2-7; V gene: TRBV20-1; clone size: NA; CDR3 DNA: TGCAGTGCTCACCCCCACACCTACGAGCAGTACTTC; CDR3 protein: CSAHPHTYEQYF
D gene: NA; J gene: TRBJ2-6; V gene: TRBV29-1; clone size: NA; CDR3 DNA: TGCAGCGTTGATTCTGGGGCCAACGTCCTGACTTTC; CDR3 protein: CSVDSGANVLTF
D gene: TRBD1; J gene: TRBJ1-1; V gene: TRBV6-6; clone size: few; CDR3 DNA: TGTGCCAGCAAAGGGACAGCTACTGAAGCTTTCTTT; CDR3 protein: CASKGTATEAFF
D gene: NA; J gene: TRBJ2-2; V gene: TRBV12-3/TRBV12-4; clone size: NA; CDR3 DNA: TGTGCCAGCAGTTCCTTTGACAGGAACACCGGGGAGCTGTTTTTT; CDR3 protein: CASSSFDRNTGELFF
D gene: NA; J gene: TRBJ1-5; V gene: TRBV27; clone size: NA; CDR3 DNA: TGTGCCAGCAGGGATACCGTCAATCAGCCCCAGCATTTT; CDR3 protein: CASRDTVNQPQHF
D gene: NA; J gene: TRBJ2-3; V gene: TRBV7-8; clone size: NA; CDR3 DNA: TGTGCCAGCAGCCCGCGATGGGGGGCAGATACGCAGTATTTT; CDR3 protein: CASSPRWGADTQYF
D gene: NA; J gene: TRBJ2-5; V gene: TRBV29-1; clone size: NA; CDR3 DNA: TGCAGCGTTGACTCCAGGCCTAAGGGAGAGACCCAGTACTTC; CDR3 protein: CSVDSRPKGETQYF
D gene: NA; J gene: TRBJ2-7; V gene: TRBV7-2; clone size: many; CDR3 DNA: TGTGCCAGCAGCTCGCGCTGGGGGAACTACGAGCAGTACTTC; CDR3 protein: CASSSRWGNYEQYF
D gene: TRBD2; J gene: TRBJ2-2; V gene: TRBV20-1; clone size: once; CDR3 DNA: TGCAGTGCTAGAAGGGCGGGAGCCACCGGGGAGCTGTTTTTT; CDR3 protein: CSARRAGATGELFF
D gene: TRBD1; J gene: TRBJ2-7; V gene: TRBV6-2/TRBV6-3; clone size: many; CDR3 DNA: TGTGCCAGCAGTTATTCAACGGGACAGGAGACCTACGAGCAGTACTTC; CDR3 protein: CASSYSTGQETYEQYF
D gene: NA; J gene: TRBJ2-1; V gene: TRBV6-2/TRBV6-3; clone size: few; CDR3 DNA: TGTGCCAGCAGCCCGGGGGCGAGCGGGAAGCAGTTCTTC; CDR3 protein: CASSPGASGKQFF
D gene: TRBD1; J gene: TRBJ2-1; V gene: TRBV2; clone size: NA; CDR3 DNA: TGTGCCAGCACTACCGGGACAGGGTCACTGGATGAGCAGTTCTTC; CDR3 protein: CASTTGTGSLDEQFF
D gene: NA; J gene: TRBJ1-2; V gene: TRBV5-6; clone size: NA; CDR3 DNA: TGTGCCAGCAGCTGGGTGGGGGAGGAACGTGGCTACACCTTC; CDR3 protein: CASSWVGEERGYTF
D gene: NA; J gene: TRBJ2-6; V gene: TRBV11-2; clone size: few; CDR3 DNA: TGTGCCAGCAGCTTATTTGGCATAACCCCCTCTGGGGCCAACGTCCTGACTTTC; CDR3 protein: CASSLFGITPSGANVLTF
D gene: NA; J gene: TRBJ1-5; V gene: TRBV6-6; clone size: once; CDR3 DNA: TGTGCCAGTGGGGGGAACCCCGGGAATCAGCCCCAGCATTTT; CDR3 protein: CASGGNPGNQPQHF
D gene: NA; J gene: TRBJ1-5; V gene: TRBV28; clone size: few; CDR3 DNA: TGTGCCAGCCATACCCGGACAGACAATCAGCCCCAGCATTTT; CDR3 protein: CASHTRTDNQPQHF
D gene: NA; J gene: TRBJ2-7; V gene: TRBV2; clone size: few; CDR3 DNA: TGTGCCAGCAGTGCGACAGGCTACGAGCAGTACTTC; CDR3 protein: CASSATGYEQYF